This T cell receptor beta chain was captured by sequencing in a study of radiotherapy plus CTLA-4 blockade in lung cancer. Repertoires were generated with immunoSEQ multiplex PCR, while TCRdb's copy carries only in-frame clones and drops some. The data show 75,000 to 100,000 clones, with roughly 79% seen just once and 2.5% to 3.5% held by the top ten. Whole-study results and caveats: Increased serum interferon-beta after radiation also reportedly predicted response strongly.

V was clipped by 4 bases and J by 2 bases; unmatched bases: 5. This CDR3 is built from 16 residues. Germline V CDR1 and CDR2: SGDLS, YYNGEE. This clone was found a few times. Its antigen is undetermined. This receptor was identified in a human donor with non-small cell lung cancer who had a partial response to radiotherapy plus ipilimumab. Some clones in this sample may be carry-over from other donors' samples. V is TRBV9 and J is TRBJ2-2, with 10 bases aligning to TRBD2. The sequenced sample was peripheral blood, obtained from a patient treated with radiotherapy plus ipilimumab. CDR3 residues: CASSPRTSGNTGELFF. The CDR3 nucleotides are TGTGCCAGCAGCCCCCGGACTAGCGGAAACACCGGGGAGCTGTTTTTT.